This record covers a single T cell receptor beta chain. Antigen unknown. This entry is derived from a study of CD8+ T cells in alopecia areata. Study-level results: Links between baseline CD8+ expansion and response need larger treated cohorts.

V was cut by 4 bases and J by 4 bases, with 17 bases left in between. The CDR3 runs 15 residues. Germline loops: CDR1 SGHRS, CDR2 YFSETQ. Sequencing used cDNA as its template, made by extracting RNA and reverse transcribing it. The table came from immunoSEQ multiplex PCR; TCRdb's copy has only in-frame clones and leaves some out. This sample has around 290,000 clones, with more than 45% found just once. Regarding treatment: oral pan-JAK inhibitor, 5-10 mg twice daily. The rearrangement uses TRBV5-1 and TRBJ2-5, with D possibly being TRBD1 (6 bases). This sample comprised CD4+ T cells sorted from blood, obtained at week 24, from a patient treated with tofacitinib. This clonotype was sampled from a human donor with alopecia areata. For the CDR3, the DNA is TGCGCCAGCAGCACAGGGACGGGGTCGGGAGAGACCCAGTACTTC. Residues: CASSTGTGSGETQYF.